The 28 T cell receptor beta chains presented below share a single source sample, sequenced in a study of neurological immune-mediated disorders. Indicated time point: longitudinal time-point 3. A single record per CDR3 protein comes from TCRdb applying MiXCR to the 5' RACE reads. The table lists roughly 42,000 distinct CDR3 sequences, 13% of them singletons, with over 10% in the top ten. The sequenced sample was PBMCs. The source of these receptors is a man younger than 40 in good health.

Sample share makes this clonotype medium-sized. This chain connects TRBV30 to TRBJ2-7; 8 bases line up with TRBD2. Looked up from germline, CDR1 is GTSNPN and CDR2 is SVGIG (reference sequence). CDR3 length: 12 residues. With V trimmed by 4 bases and J by 7 bases, 6 bases remained unmatched. The CDR3 DNA follows: TGTGCCTGGAAAGGGCTAGCGGGTGAGCAGTACTTC. It specifies CAWKGLAGEQYF.

This clonotype was counted at least ten times. J is TRBJ2-2 and V is TRBV3-1; a possible D gene is TRBD2 (5 bases). The CDR3 contains 15 residues. CDR1 is LGHDT, CDR2 YNNKEL, per germline (reference sequence). The V and J ends lost 4 bases and 4 bases respectively, with 13 bases between them. The CDR3 DNA reads as TGTGCCAGCAGCCCAACGCGGGTTACCACCGGGGAGCTGTTTTTT. Amino acids: CASSPTRVTTGELFF. Full variable domain (rest looked up from reference TRBV3-1 and TRBJ2-2): DTAVSQTPKYLVTQMGNDKSIKCEQNLGHDTMYWYKQDSKKFLKIMFSYNNKELIINETVPNRFSPKSPDKAHLNLHINSLELGDSAVYFCASSPTRVTTGELFFGEGSRLTVL.

This clonotype was recorded a few times. This chain joins TRBV18 and TRBJ2-3; 10 bases agree with TRBD1. The CDR3 runs to 15 residues. In germline, CDR1 is KGHSH, CDR2 LQKENI. V shed 3 bases, J shed 4 bases, and the junction held 4 bases outside the gene matches. CDR3: CASSPGQGNPDTQYF. CDR3 bases: TGTGCCAGCTCACCGGGACAGGGGAATCCAGATACGCAGTATTTT.

In this sample, this clonotype turned up a few times. This chain connects TRBV19 to TRBJ2-5; 11 bases match TRBD2. With V trimmed by 6 bases and J by 6 bases, 12 bases remained unmatched. CDR3 length equals 16 residues. CDR1 LNHDA and CDR2 SQIVND come from the germline V gene (reference sequence). CDR3 region: CASSQPRLAGNKTQYF. The CDR3 region has the DNA TGTGCCAGTAGCCAACCCAGACTAGCGGGAAACAAGACCCAGTACTTC.

This clonotype was picked up many times. V and J are TRBV4-2 and TRBJ1-6; D perhaps matches TRBD1 (6 bases). The V gene's germline CDR1 is LGHNA and CDR2 YNFKEQ. The CDR3 is 18 residues long. Trimming removed 0 bases at V and 0 bases at J, with 12 bases between. The CDR3 coding sequence is TGTGCCAGCAGCCAAGATCCAGGACAGCTCTCCTATAATTCACCCCTCCACTTT. Amino acid sequence: CASSQDPGQLSYNSPLHF.

This clonotype was counted many times. This chain uses TRBV29-1 with TRBJ2-1; TRBD2 matches at 13 bases. V lost 1 base and J lost 4; bases outside the gene matches: 4. In germline, CDR1 is SQVTM, CDR2 ANQGSEA. The CDR3 totals 16 residues. DNA for the CDR3: TGCAGCGTTGAAGCTCGGACTAGCGGGAGTTACAATGAGCAGTTCTTC. The encoded protein is CSVEARTSGSYNEQFF.

This clonotype has at least ten counts. This chain links TRBV5-1 with TRBJ2-7; 9 bases line up with TRBD1. Trimming cost V 5 bases and J 5 bases; bases outside gene matches: 5. This CDR3 has 13 residues. CDR1 is SGHRS, CDR2 YFSETQ, per germline. The DNA of the CDR3 is TGCGCCAGCAGTCGGGACAGGGCGGACGAGCAGTACTTC. Its protein is CASSRDRADEQYF.

This chain joins TRBV10-1 and TRBJ2-1; TRBD2 matches at 9 bases. J lost 7 bases, V lost 5 bases, and 18 bases had no gene match. CDR3 length: 18 residues. The germline V gene has CDR1 WNHNN and CDR2 SYGVQD (reference sequence). CDR3 protein: CASSPGTKAGGPSNEQFF. CDR3 nucleotides: TGCGCCAGCAGTCCTGGAACCAAAGCGGGAGGACCTTCTAATGAGCAGTTCTTC.

This clonotype occurred many times. V gene TRBV5-5 combines with J gene TRBJ2-1; the match to TRBD2 covers 9 bases. The V gene end was trimmed by 4 bases and the J gene end by 2 bases; junction bases not matched to a gene: 13. The CDR3 is 18 residues long. Germline V gives CDR1 SGHKS, CDR2 YYEKEE (reference sequence). The CDR3 nucleotides are TGTGCCAGCAGCCCCTCTACCTTTAGCGGGAGAACCTACAATGAGCAGTTCTTC. Protein product: CASSPSTFSGRTYNEQFF.

This clonotype was picked up many times. The genes are TRBV5-1 and TRBJ2-2; D may be TRBD1 or TRBD2 (5 bases each). The CDR3 consists of 14 residues. Trimming pared 9 bases from V and 5 bases from J, leaving 17 bases between. Germline loops: CDR1 SGHRS, CDR2 YFSETQ. The CDR3 loop is CATSPEGRTGELFF. The CDR3 DNA reads as TGCGCCACCTCCCCCGAGGGGCGAACCGGGGAGCTGTTTTTT.

This clonotype was detected many times. The rearrangement joins TRBV10-3 to TRBJ2-1; TRBD1 matches at 9 bases. The CDR3 spans 16 residues. Germline V gene data show CDR1 as ENHRY and CDR2 as SYGVKD. The trim removed 0 bases at V and 4 bases at J, leaving 4 bases unmatched. The CDR3 DNA follows: TGTGCCATCAGTGAGTCGGGACAGGGAATATACAATGAGCAGTTCTTC. Translating gives CAISESGQGIYNEQFF.

This clonotype showed up many times. This chain joins TRBV12-5 and TRBJ1-1; D uncertain. Trimming took off 0 bases at V and 4 bases at J, with 6 bases between the two ends. The CDR3 length is 13 residues. Germline assignment: CDR1 LGHNT and CDR2 FRNRAP. CDR3 sequence: CASGLVWSTEAFF. As DNA, the CDR3 is TGTGCTAGTGGTTTGGTGTGGAGCACTGAAGCTTTCTTT.

This clonotype was seen repeatedly, ten times or more. The V call is TRBV15, the J call TRBJ2-3, with D possibly matching TRBD2 (5 bases). Looked up from germline, CDR1 is LNHNV and CDR2 is YYDKDF (reference sequence). This CDR3 has 15 residues. Deletions cut 1 base from V and 3 bases from J, with 11 bases between. The CDR3 sequence is CATSRARERTDTQYF. In DNA form, the CDR3 reads TGTGCCACCAGCAGAGCCCGGGAAAGGACAGATACGCAGTATTTT.

This clonotype was recorded at least ten times. The rearrangement joins TRBV10-3 to TRBJ2-1; possibly TRBD2 for D (6 bases). The CDR3 contains 14 residues. Trimming took off 3 bases at V and 6 bases at J, with 12 bases between the two ends. Germline V gene sequence: CDR1 ENHRY, CDR2 SYGVKD. The CDR3 spells CAISDGSLANEQFF. The CDR3 coding sequence is TGTGCCATCAGTGACGGGAGTTTAGCCAATGAGCAGTTCTTC.

Notes on this clonotype: One end of the junction fails to match germline, which may point to a read error. The genes are TRBV7-2 and TRBJ1-5; D perhaps matches TRBD1 (5 bases). CDR3 length: 15 amino acids. CDR1 is SGHTA, CDR2 FQGNSA, per germline. The CDR3 nucleotides are TGTGCCAGTAGCTTAGGACACCAGAACAATCATCCCCAGCATTTT. Protein sequence: CASSLGHQNNHPQHF.

At least ten counts were recorded for this clonotype. The rearrangement uses TRBV2 and TRBJ2-7, with D uncertain. The germline gives CDR1 SNHLY, CDR2 FYNNEI. This CDR3 is built from 13 residues. V was shortened by 2 bases and J by 5 bases, with 10 bases between the two germline ends. Here the CDR3 DNA reads TGTGCCAGCAGTGAATGGGTAGTAGACGAGCAGTACTTC. This sequence encodes CASSEWVVDEQYF.

Ten or more counts support this clonotype. The rearrangement links TRBV28 to TRBJ1-5; D uncertain. The CDR3 spans 16 residues. The germline V and J ends were trimmed by 7 bases and 0 bases, with 16 bases remaining between them. The germline V gene encodes CDR1 MDHEN and CDR2 SYDVKM. Here the CDR3 reads CASTKLREYSNQPQHF. The DNA for the CDR3 is TGTGCCAGCACCAAACTTAGGGAGTATAGCAATCAGCCCCAGCATTTT.

This clonotype came up many times. The chain is built from TRBV29-1 and TRBJ2-7; TRBD2 matches 11 bases. This CDR3 region has 14 residues. V lost 5 bases to trimming and J lost 6 bases; unmatched junction nucleotides: 9. Germline-derived CDR1 and CDR2 are SQVTM and ANQGSEA. CDR3 sequence reads: CSVRPTSGEVEQYF. The CDR3 bases are TGCAGCGTTCGCCCGACTAGCGGGGAGGTCGAGCAGTACTTC.

This clonotype was observed at least ten times. The chain couples TRBV12-3 or TRBV12-4 to TRBJ1-1; D unclear. Between the trimmed V and J ends, which lost 7 bases and 2 bases, there was a span of 8 bases. The CDR3 contains 12 residues. CDR3 in amino acids: CASNSGNTEAFF. For the CDR3, the DNA is TGTGCCAGCAACTCGGGTAACACTGAAGCTTTCTTT.

The genes are TRBV20-1 and TRBJ1-1, with D possibly matching TRBD1 (5 bases). The CDR3 is made up of 16 amino acids. Per germline, CDR1 DFQATT and CDR2 SNEGSKA (reference sequence). Trimming pared 3 bases from V and 0 bases from J, leaving 17 bases between. The chain's CDR3 is CSARRAGSEMNTEAFF. The CDR3 DNA follows: TGCAGTGCTAGGAGGGCAGGGTCGGAGATGAACACTGAAGCTTTCTTT.

This clonotype was observed a handful of times. The V gene is TRBV29-1, the J gene TRBJ2-1; possibly TRBD1 or TRBD2 for D (7 bases each). The V gene lost 6 bases and the J gene lost 0 bases, with 18 bases spanning the gap. This CDR3 region has 16 residues. CDR1 is SQVTM and CDR2 is ANQGSEA in the germline V gene. The CDR3 sequence is CSVPWGRDSSYNEQFF. CDR3 DNA sequence: TGCAGCGTCCCCTGGGGGAGGGACAGCTCCTACAATGAGCAGTTCTTC.

This clonotype was recorded many times. The rearrangement uses TRBV5-1 and TRBJ2-3, with 13 bases fitting TRBD2. CDR1 and CDR2 from the germline V gene are SGHRS and YFSETQ. The CDR3 consists of 16 residues. V lost 4 bases, J lost 2 bases, and 4 bases stayed unmatched. The CDR3 region has the DNA TGCGCCAGCAGCAAGGGACTAGCGGGAACCACAGATACGCAGTATTTT. Encoded protein: CASSKGLAGTTDTQYF.

This clonotype was counted at least ten times. The genes are TRBV14 and TRBJ2-5; D perhaps matches TRBD1 (6 bases). Trimming took off 2 bases at V and 3 bases at J, with 13 bases between the two ends. Germline V gives CDR1 SGHDN, CDR2 FVKESK. The CDR3 loop spans 15 amino acids. The DNA of the CDR3 is TGTGCCAGCAGCCAAATGGAGACAGGCAAAGAGACCCAGTACTTC. It specifies CASSQMETGKETQYF.

Ten or more counts support this clonotype. This rearrangement joins TRBV5-5 to TRBJ1-1; 12 positions match TRBD1. The CDR3 runs to 15 residues. V dropped 4 bases and J dropped 6; count of bases not matched to a gene: 7. Germline values: CDR1 SGHKS, CDR2 YYEKEE (reference sequence). CDR3 loop: CASSRGTGGLAEAFF. CDR3 DNA: TGTGCCAGCAGCCGTGGGACAGGGGGCTTGGCTGAAGCTTTCTTT.

This clonotype was found many times. V and J are TRBV7-6 and TRBJ2-2; either TRBD1 or TRBD2 may supply D (5 bases each). The CDR3 has 15 amino acids. V was cut by 5 bases and J by 8 bases, with 18 bases left in between. Germline V gene data show CDR1 as SGHVS and CDR2 as FNYEAQ. The CDR3 DNA reads as TGTGCCAGCAGCGGCGTTCGGGGCATAACGGGGGAGCTGTTTTTT. Its translation: CASSGVRGITGELFF.

Comment on this clonotype: Just one base apart from a much larger clone, this may be a read error. V usage is TRBV27 and J usage is TRBJ2-7, with TRBD1 matching over 9 bases. This CDR3 region has 13 residues. After removal of 5 bases from V and 5 bases from J, the junction contained 4 bases not matched to a gene. The germline V gene has CDR1 MNHEY and CDR2 SMNVEV (reference sequence). CDR3 region: CASSGQGSHEQYF. The CDR3 coding sequence is TGTGCCAGCAGTGGACAGGGGTCCCACGAGCAGTACTTC.

Ten or more counts support this clonotype. The V and J genes are TRBV20-1 and TRBJ2-7; TRBD1 matches at 8 bases. V was pared by 2 bases and J by 2 bases, with 11 bases of the junction left unmatched. The CDR3 has 16 residues. Germline values: CDR1 DFQATT, CDR2 SNEGSKA (reference sequence). The CDR3 is CSARPLLPGQAYEQYF. In DNA form, the CDR3 reads TGCAGTGCTAGACCCCTCCTCCCGGGACAGGCCTACGAGCAGTACTTC.

This clonotype appeared many times. The gene calls are TRBV5-1 and TRBJ1-1; TRBD1 agrees at 8 bases. V trimming: 3 bases; J trimming: 2 bases; junction bases outside the gene matches: 6. Germline CDR1 and CDR2: SGHRS and YFSETQ. This CDR3 region has 15 residues. The CDR3 loop reads CASSYDRGGNTEAFF. CDR3 coding DNA: TGCGCCAGCAGCTACGACAGGGGAGGAAACACTGAAGCTTTCTTT. Supplemented by reference TRBV5-1 and TRBJ1-1, the full variable domain reads KAGVTQTPRYLIKTRGQQVTLSCSPISGHRSVSWYQQTPGQGLQFLFEYFSETQRNKGNFPGRFSGRQFSNSRSEMNVSTLELGDSALYLCASSYDRGGNTEAFFGQGTRLTVV.